One and the same sample provided the 9 T cell receptor beta chains below, sequenced in a study of T cell responses to AZD1222 COVID-19 vaccine. The method was immunoSEQ multiplex PCR; TCRdb's version includes in-frame clones alone and lacks a portion of them. This table holds 140,000 or so clones, 70% to 90% found once. Here the sequenced sample was peripheral blood, taken 28 days after the second AZD1222 dose. These receptors were collected from an adult who received the AZD1222 COVID-19 vaccine.

The rearrangement joins TRBV18 to TRBJ2-1; D is perhaps TRBD2 (7 bases). Trimming stripped 3 bases from V and 8 bases from J, with 11 bases between. CDR1 and CDR2 (germline): KGHSH, LQKENI. This CDR3 contains 13 residues. CDR3: CASSPAGAHEQFF. The DNA for the CDR3 is TGTGCCAGCTCACCGGCGGGGGCTCATGAGCAGTTCTTC.

The chain recombines TRBV5-1 with TRBJ1-2; 8 bases map to TRBD1. The CDR3 runs 14 residues. J gave up 3 bases and V 3 bases, and 4 bases lay outside the gene matches. CDR1 SGHRS and CDR2 YFSETQ come from the germline V gene. CDR3 in DNA: TGCGCCAGCAGCTCGCAACAGGGGGACTATGGCTACACCTTC. Its protein product is CASSSQQGDYGYTF.

The V call is TRBV5-4, the J call TRBJ2-7; D gene unclear. Germline CDR1 is SGHNT and CDR2 is YYREEE (reference sequence). Trimming removed 2 bases at V and 0 bases at J, with 6 bases between. The CDR3 is 13 residues long. CDR3 sequence reads: CASSFYHSYEQYF. The DNA for the CDR3 is TGTGCCAGCAGCTTTTACCACTCCTACGAGCAGTACTTC.

The chain is built from TRBV5-1 and TRBJ1-3; no clear D. Germline CDR1 SGHRS, CDR2 YFSETQ. This CDR3 spans 14 amino acids. The germline V and J ends were trimmed by 4 bases and 0 bases, with 8 bases remaining between them. Written as DNA, the CDR3 is TGCGCCAGCAGCACCTCGAGCTCTGGAAACACCATATATTTT. This encodes CASSTSSSGNTIYF.

The gene calls are TRBV27 and TRBJ1-2, with D possibly matching TRBD1 (5 bases). This CDR3 is 14 amino acids long. Germline lookup yields CDR1 MNHEY and CDR2 SMNVEV (reference sequence). Trimming removed 6 bases at V and 0 bases at J, with 11 bases between. This CDR3 reads CASRRDGSNYGYTF. The CDR3 DNA reads as TGTGCCAGCAGACGGGACGGGTCTAACTATGGCTACACCTTC.

V gene TRBV5-1 combines with J gene TRBJ2-2; D may be TRBD1 (5 bases). Per the germline V gene, CDR1 is SGHRS and CDR2 is YFSETQ. The CDR3 is 17 residues long. With 4 bases removed from V and 1 base from J, the gap between germline ends came to 17 bases. CDR3 DNA sequence: TGCGCCAGCAGCCTCTCCAGGGTTGGTATGAACACCGGGGAGCTGTTTTTT. It is translated as CASSLSRVGMNTGELFF.

The V and J genes are TRBV5-6 and TRBJ2-7; 9 positions match TRBD2. Germline V gene lookup returns CDR1 SGHDT and CDR2 YYEEEE. This CDR3 contains 15 residues. J gave up 5 bases and V 4 bases, and 10 bases lay outside the gene matches. The CDR3 bases are TGTGCCAGCAGCACCTTAGCGGGAGTCGGAGACGAGCAGTACTTC. This gives the protein CASSTLAGVGDEQYF.

V and J are TRBV19 and TRBJ1-1; D ambiguous. Trimming shortened V by 6 bases and J by 3 bases, and 11 bases separated the two germline ends. Germline CDR1 reads LNHDA; CDR2 reads SQIVND (reference sequence). The CDR3 has 13 residues. CDR3 DNA: TGTGCCAGTAGCCCCGTGGGCTACACTGAAGCTTTCTTT. It yields the protein CASSPVGYTEAFF.

V and J are TRBV19 and TRBJ1-1; tentative D call: TRBD1 (6 bases). V shed 2 bases and J shed 5 bases, with 9 bases lying between them. Germline CDR1 is LNHDA and CDR2 is SQIVND (reference sequence). CDR3 size: 13 residues. In nucleotides, the CDR3 is TGTGCCAGTAGTATACAGGGGACGACTGAAGCTTTCTTT. This translates into CASSIQGTTEAFF.